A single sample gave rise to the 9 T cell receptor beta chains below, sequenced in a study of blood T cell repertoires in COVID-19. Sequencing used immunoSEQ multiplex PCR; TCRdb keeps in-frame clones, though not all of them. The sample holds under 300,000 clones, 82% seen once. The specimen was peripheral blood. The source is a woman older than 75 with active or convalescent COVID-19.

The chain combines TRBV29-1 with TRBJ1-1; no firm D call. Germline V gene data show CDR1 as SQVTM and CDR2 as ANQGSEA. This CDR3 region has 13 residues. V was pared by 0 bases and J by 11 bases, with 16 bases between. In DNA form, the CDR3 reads TGCAGCGTTGAAGATCGCCACAGCCTCTTCGCTTTCTTT. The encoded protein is CSVEDRHSLFAFF.

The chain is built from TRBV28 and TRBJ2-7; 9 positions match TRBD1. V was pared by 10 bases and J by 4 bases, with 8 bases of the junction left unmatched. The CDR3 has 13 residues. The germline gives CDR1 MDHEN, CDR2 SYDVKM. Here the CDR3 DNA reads TGTGCCATTACAGGGGGCTGGGGTTACGAGCAGTACTTC. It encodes CAITGGWGYEQYF.

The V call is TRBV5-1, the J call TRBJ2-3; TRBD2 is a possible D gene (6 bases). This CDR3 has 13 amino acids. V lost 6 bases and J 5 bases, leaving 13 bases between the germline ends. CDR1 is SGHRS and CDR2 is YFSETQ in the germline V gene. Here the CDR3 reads CASNDLGGDTQYF. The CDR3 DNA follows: TGCGCCAGCAATGATCTGGGGGGAGATACGCAGTATTTT. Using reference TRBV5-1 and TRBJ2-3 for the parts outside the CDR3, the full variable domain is KAGVTQTPRYLIKTRGQQVTLSCSPISGHRSVSWYQQTPGQGLQFLFEYFSETQRNKGNFPGRFSGRQFSNSRSEMNVSTLELGDSALYLCASNDLGGDTQYFGPGTRLTVL.

CDR3 in amino acids: CASSFRRSNTEAFF. DNA of the CDR3: TGCGCCAGCAGCTTTAGACGGAGTAACACTGAAGCTTTCTTT. V and J are TRBV5-1 and TRBJ1-1; D is ambiguous. The CDR3 extends over 14 amino acids. Germline V lookup: CDR1 SGHRS, CDR2 YFSETQ. V lost 2 bases, J lost 2 bases, and 10 bases lay in between.

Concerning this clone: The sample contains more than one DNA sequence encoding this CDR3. CDR3 loop: CASSLEGGETQYF. The CDR3 DNA reads as TGTGCCAGCAGCTTAGAGGGCGGGGAGACCCAGTACTTC. V and J are TRBV11-3 and TRBJ2-5; TRBD2 might be the D (5 bases). The CDR3 runs to 13 residues. Trimming removed 0 bases from V and 5 bases from J, with 7 bases in between. Looked up from germline, CDR1 is SGHNT and CDR2 is YENEEA.

CDR3 bases: TGTGCCACCAGCAGAGATTTGTCGGGGACTAGCGTCTACGAGCAGTACTTC. It encodes CATSRDLSGTSVYEQYF. The V call is TRBV15, the J call TRBJ2-7; 10 nucleotides agree with TRBD2. The CDR3 is 17 residues long. From germline, CDR1 is LNHNV and CDR2 YYDKDF (reference sequence). The junction had 8 bases not matched to a gene; V was cut back by 0 bases and J by 3 bases.

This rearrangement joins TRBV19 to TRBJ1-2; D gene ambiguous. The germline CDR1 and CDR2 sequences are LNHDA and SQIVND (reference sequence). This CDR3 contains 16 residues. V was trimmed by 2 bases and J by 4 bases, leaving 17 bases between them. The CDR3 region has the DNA TGTGCCAGTAGTATACGGGCAGCCCGGGAAGGCTATGGCTACACCTTC. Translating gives CASSIRAAREGYGYTF.

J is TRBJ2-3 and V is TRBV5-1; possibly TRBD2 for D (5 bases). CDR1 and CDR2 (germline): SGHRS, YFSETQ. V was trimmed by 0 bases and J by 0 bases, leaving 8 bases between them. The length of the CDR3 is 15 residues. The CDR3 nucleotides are TGCGCCAGCAGCTTGGCGGGAACCAGCACAGATACGCAGTATTTT. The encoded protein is CASSLAGTSTDTQYF.

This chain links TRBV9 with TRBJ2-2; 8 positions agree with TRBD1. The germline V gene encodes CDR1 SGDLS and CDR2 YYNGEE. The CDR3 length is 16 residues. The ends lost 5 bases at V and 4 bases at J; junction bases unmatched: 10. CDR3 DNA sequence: TGTGCCAGCAGGAGGGGACAGGACACTTTCACCGGGGAGCTGTTTTTT. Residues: CASRRGQDTFTGELFF.